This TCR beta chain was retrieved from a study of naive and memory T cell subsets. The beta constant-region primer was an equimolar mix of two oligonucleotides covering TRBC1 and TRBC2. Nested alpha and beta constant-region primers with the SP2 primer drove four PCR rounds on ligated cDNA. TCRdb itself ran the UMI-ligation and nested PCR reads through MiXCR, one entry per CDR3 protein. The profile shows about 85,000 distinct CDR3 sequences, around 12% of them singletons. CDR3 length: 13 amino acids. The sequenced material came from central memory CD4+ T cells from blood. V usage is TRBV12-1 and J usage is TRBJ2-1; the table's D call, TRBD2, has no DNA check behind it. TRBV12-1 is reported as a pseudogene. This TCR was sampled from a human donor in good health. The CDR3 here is CASSRTEGNEQFF. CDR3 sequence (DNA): TGTGCCAGCAGCCGTACTGAGGGAAATGAGCAGTTCTTC.